These 25 T cell receptor beta chains were sequenced from one sample in a study of blood T cell repertoires in COVID-19. Clones were read by immunoSEQ multiplex PCR, and TCRdb kept only the in-frame ones, dropping some. The sample holds 300,000 to 400,000 clones, 80% to 90% seen once. The source material was peripheral blood. All receptors come from a man aged 50 or older with active or convalescent COVID-19.

On this clone itself: Other DNA sequences in this sample translate to the same CDR3. The chain is built from TRBV28 and TRBJ1-5, with TRBD1 matching over 8 bases. The CDR3 has 15 amino acids. Trimming at V came to 3 bases and at J to 1 base, leaving 2 bases not matched to a gene. Germline values: CDR1 MDHEN, CDR2 SYDVKM. The CDR3 spells CASSFGQGSNQPQHF. The DNA of the CDR3 is TGTGCCAGCAGTTTTGGACAGGGAAGCAATCAGCCCCAGCATTTT.

This clone has only one observation. V and J are TRBV4-1 and TRBJ2-7; the match to TRBD1 covers 10 bases. Germline V gives CDR1 MGHRA, CDR2 YSYEKL. Unmatched junction bases numbered 8, after V lost 1 base and J lost 2 bases. This CDR3 region has 17 residues. CDR3 sequence (DNA): TGCGCCAGCAGCCAAGCGAGTCCGGGACAGGGGACCTACGAGCAGTACTTC. This translates into CASSQASPGQGTYEQYF.

Written as DNA, the CDR3 is TGTGCCAGCAGCGGGGGCTACGCGAACACCGGGGAGCTGTTTTTT. It is translated as CASSGGYANTGELFF. The chain recombines TRBV7-9 with TRBJ2-2; a possible D gene is TRBD1 (6 bases). This CDR3 is 15 amino acids long. Trimming removed 5 bases at V and 0 bases at J, with 10 bases between. Per the germline V gene, CDR1 is SEHNR and CDR2 is FQNEAQ (reference sequence). The full variable domain, its missing parts supplied by reference TRBV7-9 and TRBJ2-2, is DTGVSQNPRHKITKRGQNVTFRCDPISEHNRLYWYRQTLGQGPEFLTYFQNEAQLEKSRLLSDRFSAERPKGSFSTLEIQRTEQGDSAMYLCASSGGYANTGELFFGEGSRLTVL.

This clone occurred once. In nucleotides, the CDR3 is TGTGCCAGCTCACGGACAGGGAACTTTAATGAAAAACTGTTTTTT. It specifies CASSRTGNFNEKLFF. J is TRBJ1-4 and V is TRBV18; TRBD1 agrees at 8 bases. The V and J ends lost 4 bases and 4 bases, in that order; junction bases with no gene match: 5. The CDR3 is 15 amino acids. CDR1 and CDR2 from the germline V gene are KGHSH and LQKENI.

The J gene is TRBJ1-1, the V gene TRBV7-3; D not certain. The CDR3 runs to 13 residues. Trimming took 5 bases from V and 1 from J, leaving 8 bases between them. Germline-derived CDR1 and CDR2 are SGHTA and FQGTGA. CDR3 sequence (DNA): TGTGCCAGCAGCCTGAATAGGAACACTGAAGCTTTCTTT. This translates into CASSLNRNTEAFF. The full variable domain, rest sourced from reference TRBV7-3 and TRBJ1-1, is GAGVSQTPSNKVTEKGKYVELRCDPISGHTALYWYRQSLGQGPEFLIYFQGTGAADDSGLPNDRFFAVRPEGSVSTLKIQRTERGDSAVYLCASSLNRNTEAFFGQGTRLTVV.

This chain joins TRBV15 and TRBJ2-7; 9 nucleotides match TRBD2. This CDR3 has 17 amino acids. CDR1 is LNHNV, CDR2 YYDKDF, per germline (reference sequence). V shed 2 bases, J shed 5 bases, and the junction held 13 bases outside the gene matches. The DNA for the CDR3 is TGTGCCACCAGCAGAACACTCGGGGCTAGCGGGATCCACGAGCAGTACTTC. Translated, it gives CATSRTLGASGIHEQYF.

This chain joins TRBV5-1 and TRBJ1-1; possible D gene TRBD1, 5 bases. In germline, CDR1 is SGHRS, CDR2 YFSETQ. V lost 0 bases and J 1 base, leaving 13 bases between the germline ends. This CDR3 is built from 16 residues. The chain's CDR3 is CASSLAAGYSNTEAFF. The CDR3 nucleotides read TGCGCCAGCAGCTTGGCGGCAGGGTACTCGAACACTGAAGCTTTCTTT.

The chain carries TRBV7-2 and TRBJ1-2, with D maybe TRBD1 (5 bases). Germline V gene data show CDR1 as SGHTA and CDR2 as FQGNSA. V lost 1 base and J 6 bases, leaving 9 bases between the germline ends. The CDR3 loop spans 13 amino acids. Here the CDR3 DNA reads TGTGCCAGCAGCTTAGGGTTAGGGGATGGCTACACCTTC. Its translation is CASSLGLGDGYTF.

V usage is TRBV9 and J usage is TRBJ2-7; D is undetermined. The CDR3 runs to 13 residues. V was cut by 0 bases and J by 3 bases, with 7 bases left in between. Germline CDR1 SGDLS, CDR2 YYNGEE. CDR3 protein: CASSVDHGYEQYF. DNA for the CDR3: TGTGCCAGCAGCGTAGACCACGGCTACGAGCAGTACTTC.

This clone has only a few counts. At the DNA level, this CDR3 is encoded by other sequences in the same sample as well. The J gene is TRBJ2-7, the V gene TRBV28; 7 nucleotides line up with TRBD2. The CDR3 is made up of 14 amino acids. Germline V CDR1 and CDR2: MDHEN, SYDVKM. The V segment lost 3 bases and the J segment 1 base; nucleotides outside the gene matches: 3. For the CDR3, the DNA is TGTGCCAGCAGTTTGGCTAGCGGTTCCTACGAGCAGTACTTC. Protein: CASSLASGSYEQYF.

This clone was seen once. V usage is TRBV28 and J usage is TRBJ1-4; 8 bases match TRBD1. The CDR3 is 14 residues long. Germline V gene lookup returns CDR1 MDHEN and CDR2 SYDVKM. After removal of 8 bases from V and 10 bases from J, the junction contained 12 bases not matched to a gene. CDR3 nucleotides: TGTGCCAGCGGGGAGACAGGGGTTTTTCGAAAACTGTTTTTT. Translated: CASGETGVFRKLFF.

This clone has a single count. The gene calls are TRBV5-1 and TRBJ2-5; perhaps TRBD1 as D (5 bases). The CDR3 is 14 amino acids. Per the germline V gene, CDR1 is SGHRS and CDR2 is YFSETQ. The V end lost 0 bases, the J end lost 3 bases, and 9 bases lay between the germline ends. CDR3 nucleotide sequence: TGCGCCAGCAGCTTGGAGGGGCGTGAAGAGACCCAGTACTTC. It specifies CASSLEGREETQYF.

The chain couples TRBV5-5 to TRBJ1-2, with 12 bases fitting TRBD1. The CDR3 is made up of 14 amino acids. Germline values: CDR1 SGHKS, CDR2 YYEKEE (reference sequence). V lost 4 bases to trimming and J lost 7 bases; unmatched junction nucleotides: 5. The DNA of the CDR3 is TGTGCCAGCAGCGGGGACAGGGGGCTGGGTGGCTACACCTTC. It is translated as CASSGDRGLGGYTF. Filled out from reference TRBV5-5 and TRBJ1-2, the complete variable domain reads DAGVTQSPTHLIKTRGQQVTLRCSPISGHKSVSWYQQVLGQGPQFIFQYYEKEERGRGNFPDRFSARQFPNYSSELNVNALLLGDSALYLCASSGDRGLGGYTFGSGTRLTVV.

There are a few counts of this clone. This rearrangement joins TRBV4-1 to TRBJ2-7; 9 bases are shared with TRBD1. Germline assignment: CDR1 MGHRA and CDR2 YSYEKL. V lost 1 base to trimming and J lost 5 bases; unmatched junction nucleotides: 9. The CDR3 contains 16 residues. Written as DNA, the CDR3 is TGCGCCAGCAGCCAAGTGCCCGGGACAGGGTATCACGAGCAGTACTTC. Its protein is CASSQVPGTGYHEQYF.

This clone appeared a few times. The CDR3 loop is CASSRPLQGSSGNTIYF. For the CDR3, the DNA is TGTGCCAGCAGTCGACCCCTACAGGGCAGCTCTGGAAACACCATATATTTT. This rearrangement joins TRBV28 to TRBJ1-3; the D gene is possibly TRBD1 (6 bases). CDR1 MDHEN and CDR2 SYDVKM come from the germline V gene. The CDR3 length is 17 residues. V lost 5 bases and J lost 0, with 17 bases in between. The full variable domain, rest sourced from reference TRBV28 and TRBJ1-3, is DVKVTQSSRYLVKRTGEKVFLECVQDMDHENMFWYRQDPGLGLRLIYFSYDVKMKEKGDIPEGYSVSREKKERFSLILESASTNQTSMYLCASSRPLQGSSGNTIYFGEGSWLTVV.

V usage is TRBV28 and J usage is TRBJ1-2; 7 bases align to TRBD1. Germline V gene sequence: CDR1 MDHEN, CDR2 SYDVKM. The ends lost 5 bases at V and 4 bases at J; junction bases unmatched: 16. This CDR3 region has 17 residues. The DNA of the CDR3 is TGTGCCAGCAGTCCCCCTTCTCCGACAGGGCGTGTCTATGGCTACACCTTC. Translation: CASSPPSPTGRVYGYTF.

The rearrangement uses TRBV6-6 and TRBJ2-2; weak D call: TRBD1 (6 bases). The V end lost 5 bases, the J end lost 4 bases, and 20 bases lay between the germline ends. Germline V CDR1 and CDR2: MNHNY, SVGAGI (reference sequence). CDR3 length equals 17 residues. The CDR3 sequence: CASSHLTGTTSTGELFF. The DNA of the CDR3 is TGTGCCAGCAGTCATCTTACGGGGACAACGAGCACCGGGGAGCTGTTTTTT.

This clone was picked up one time. This rearrangement joins TRBV5-1 to TRBJ2-3, with a weak D call TRBD1 (6 bases). CDR3 length: 15 residues. V lost 8 bases and J lost 0, with 16 bases in between. Looked up from germline, CDR1 is SGHRS and CDR2 is YFSETQ. CDR3 coding DNA: TGCGCCAGTAATGAAGGGGGTTCTAGCACAGATACGCAGTATTTT. This gives the protein CASNEGGSSTDTQYF.

In its sample, this clone was seen once. The CDR3: CASSLGGRFGEQYF. The CDR3 coding sequence is TGTGCCAGCAGCCTGGGGGGTAGGTTTGGCGAGCAGTACTTC. The chain carries TRBV27 and TRBJ2-7; maybe TRBD2 (6 bases). V dropped 6 bases and J dropped 6 bases, with 18 bases sitting between them. The V gene's germline CDR1 is MNHEY and CDR2 SMNVEV (reference sequence). The CDR3 covers 14 residues.

The chain couples TRBV2 to TRBJ1-6; the match to TRBD1 covers 7 bases. From germline, CDR1 is SNHLY and CDR2 FYNNEI. Trimming cost V 7 bases and J 10 bases; bases outside gene matches: 10. This CDR3 contains 14 residues. The chain's CDR3 is CASTKRDSESPLHF. The CDR3 nucleotides are TGTGCCAGCACGAAGAGGGACAGCGAGTCACCCCTCCACTTT.

The chain recombines TRBV7-8 with TRBJ1-2, with D maybe TRBD1 (5 bases). The CDR3 consists of 14 residues. V shed 1 base and J shed 6 bases, with 12 bases lying between them. The germline CDR1 and CDR2 sequences are SGHVS and FQNEAQ. Here the CDR3 reads CASSLVSQGHGYTF. As DNA, the CDR3 is TGTGCCAGCAGCTTAGTGAGTCAGGGTCATGGCTACACCTTC.

The chain is built from TRBV28 and TRBJ2-2; 13 nucleotides agree with TRBD2. Germline V gives CDR1 MDHEN, CDR2 SYDVKM. V shed 6 bases and J 4 bases; nucleotides not matched to a gene: 5. The CDR3 spans 16 residues. The CDR3 spells CASSRGLAGITGELFF. The CDR3, as DNA: TGTGCCAGCAGCCGGGGACTAGCGGGAATCACCGGGGAGCTGTTTTTT.

CDR3: CASSLGTEYNEQFF. CDR3 nucleotides: TGTGCCAGCAGCTTAGGGACAGAATACAATGAGCAGTTCTTC. The V gene is TRBV7-3, the J gene TRBJ2-1, with 7 nucleotides matching TRBD1. Trimming took 2 bases from V and 4 from J; bases not matched to a gene: 2. The CDR3 has 14 residues. Germline V gene lookup returns CDR1 SGHTA and CDR2 FQGTGA.

The V call is TRBV9, the J call TRBJ2-1; D is perhaps TRBD2 (5 bases). Trimming took 4 bases from V and 3 from J, leaving 8 bases between them. Germline lookup yields CDR1 SGDLS and CDR2 YYNGEE. This CDR3 has 13 residues. CDR3 protein: CASSYSDYNEQFF. The CDR3 coding sequence is TGTGCCAGCAGCTATAGCGACTACAATGAGCAGTTCTTC.

Only a few counts were recorded for this clone. This chain uses TRBV30 with TRBJ2-5; a possible D gene is TRBD2 (6 bases). Germline assignment: CDR1 GTSNPN and CDR2 SVGIG (reference sequence). V was pared by 0 bases and J by 5 bases, with 10 bases between. CDR3 length: 13 amino acids. In nucleotides, the CDR3 is TGTGCCTGGAGTGTAGCGGGCTCGGAGACCCAGTACTTC. It translates to CAWSVAGSETQYF.